The clone carrying this TCR beta chain has at least ten counts. Its antigen is currently unknown. The CDR3 consists of 17 residues. The V end lost 5 bases, the J end lost 1 base, and 19 bases lay between the germline ends. Germline lookup yields CDR1 MNHNS and CDR2 SASEGT. Researchers took RNA transcripts and amplified the TCR beta CDR3 regions from them. HTBI primers were employed in a first-round RT-PCR of the TCR CDR3. MiXCR, applied by TCRdb to the multiplex PCR reads, yields one record per CDR3 protein. Among approximately 600,000 distinct CDR3 sequences listed, 15% to 20% were seen once. Diagnostic assessment was based on clinical symptoms, serum thyroxine and TRAb, thyroid ultrasound and orbital computed tomography. The data stem from a study of T cells in Graves' hyperthyroidism and ophthalmopathy. Findings and caveats of the study: Blood also showed most of the thyroid clonotypes that were expanded above 0.001. Model output signaled ophthalmopathy a median roughly six months ahead of onset.

Sequenced sample: blood. The chain joins TRBV6-1 to TRBJ2-3; D remains unclear. The clonotype comes from a woman in her twenties or thirties with Graves' hyperthyroidism. CDR3 amino acids: CASSFSWATYGTDTQYF. The CDR3 DNA is TGTGCCAGCAGTTTCAGTTGGGCCACTTACGGCACAGATACGCAGTATTTT.